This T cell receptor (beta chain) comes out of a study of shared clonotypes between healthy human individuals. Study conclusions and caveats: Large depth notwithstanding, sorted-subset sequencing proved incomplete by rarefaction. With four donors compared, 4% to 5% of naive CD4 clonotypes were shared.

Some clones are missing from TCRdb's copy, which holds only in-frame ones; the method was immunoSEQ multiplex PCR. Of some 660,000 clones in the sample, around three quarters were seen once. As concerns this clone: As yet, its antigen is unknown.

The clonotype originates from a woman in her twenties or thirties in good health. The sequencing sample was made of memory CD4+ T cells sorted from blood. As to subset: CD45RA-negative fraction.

The CDR3 DNA follows: TGTGCCAGCTTAACGACAGGGTATGGAAACACCATATATTTT. This sequence encodes CASLTTGYGNTIYF. This chain joins TRBV5-5 and TRBJ1-3; 7 bases line up with TRBD1. The CDR3 sequence is 14 residues long. The trim removed 7 bases at V and 3 bases at J, leaving 7 bases unmatched. The germline gives CDR1 SGHKS, CDR2 YYEKEE (reference sequence).